The next 31 T cell receptor beta chains were all read from a single sample in a study of Ad26.COV2.S vaccination and SARS-CoV-2 variants. Stated treatment: about 20 received Ad26.COV2.S at low or high dose, single or two shots; several received placebo; per-sample allocation not given. Samples analyzed were those drawn on day 63 after the first vaccine or placebo injection. Profiling relied on immunoSEQ multiplex PCR, and the TCRdb table lists in-frame clones only, not all of them. This table has some 250,000 clones, approximately 90% appearing once. Material: peripheral blood, obtained in a trial of Ad26.COV2.S vaccine versus placebo. The origin of the receptors is a person aged 18-65 years who received the Ad26.COV2.S COVID-19 vaccine or a placebo.

This clone was detected only a few times. The chain uses TRBV10-3 and TRBJ1-1, with D possibly matching TRBD1 (5 bases). Trimming took 2 bases from V and 11 from J, leaving 15 bases between them. In germline, CDR1 is ENHRY, CDR2 SYGVKD. This CDR3 has 13 residues. CDR3 residues: CAISETGTASAFF. CDR3 in DNA: TGTGCCATCAGTGAGACCGGGACGGCCTCGGCTTTCTTT.

This chain uses TRBV6-5 with TRBJ1-1; weak D call: TRBD1 (5 bases). Germline CDR1 MNHEY, CDR2 SVGAGI. V gave up 10 bases and J gave up 1 base, with 13 bases separating them. The CDR3 consists of 13 residues. CDR3 amino acids: CATRGATNTEAFF. The CDR3 DNA reads as TGTGCCACTCGCGGGGCTACGAACACTGAAGCTTTCTTT.

V gene TRBV7-8 combines with J gene TRBJ2-5; 12 bases are shared with TRBD2. CDR3 length equals 15 residues. V was clipped by 5 bases and J by 5 bases; unmatched bases: 6. The germline gives CDR1 SGHVS, CDR2 FQNEAQ. CDR3 coding DNA: TGTGCCAGCAGCATGACTAGCGGGGGTGGTGAGACCCAGTACTTC. Translation gives CASSMTSGGGETQYF.

The rearrangement joins TRBV28 to TRBJ2-2; 11 nucleotides agree with TRBD1. Germline-derived CDR1 and CDR2 are MDHEN and SYDVKM. This CDR3 is 16 amino acids long. J gave up 6 bases and V 7 bases, and 10 bases lay outside the gene matches. The CDR3 reads CASTSWTGGAAGELFF. DNA for the CDR3: TGTGCCAGCACTTCATGGACAGGGGGCGCCGCCGGGGAGCTGTTTTTT.

The J gene is TRBJ2-2, the V gene TRBV4-3; 12 nucleotides align to TRBD2. Germline V CDR1 and CDR2: LGHNA, YSLEER. There are 15 residues in the CDR3. The J segment lost 7 bases and the V segment lost 1 base, leaving 1 base of the junction unmatched. The CDR3 coding sequence is TGCGCCAGCAGCCAAGGACTAGCGGGAGTCGGGGAGCTGTTTTTT. Its protein is CASSQGLAGVGELFF.

The J gene is TRBJ2-3, the V gene TRBV6-2 or TRBV6-3; TRBD2 matches at 15 bases. Germline CDR1 is MNHEY and CDR2 is SVGEGT. The CDR3 has 17 residues. With 4 bases clipped from V and 6 bases from J, the junction kept 8 bases outside the gene matches. The CDR3 region is CASSSRTSGRGADTQYF. The CDR3 bases are TGTGCCAGCAGTTCCAGGACTAGCGGGAGGGGCGCGGATACGCAGTATTTT.

V gene TRBV2 combines with J gene TRBJ2-7; D uncertain. V was cut by 5 bases and J by 7 bases, with 18 bases left in between. Germline CDR1 reads SNHLY; CDR2 reads FYNNEI. CDR3 size: 14 residues. The CDR3 protein is CASSISSPAGEQYF. The CDR3 nucleotides are TGTGCCAGCAGTATTAGTAGCCCAGCCGGGGAGCAGTACTTC.

The rearrangement links TRBV9 to TRBJ1-3; TRBD1 matches at 11 bases. After removal of 4 bases from V and 3 bases from J, the junction contained 6 bases not matched to a gene. CDR3 length: 16 amino acids. Germline V lookup: CDR1 SGDLS, CDR2 YYNGEE. CDR3 loop: CASSPGTGGGGNTIYF. The CDR3 DNA follows: TGTGCCAGCAGCCCAGGGACAGGGGGAGGTGGAAACACCATATATTTT.

The chain couples TRBV10-3 to TRBJ1-6; 7 nucleotides align to TRBD1. With 9 bases clipped from V and 5 bases from J, the junction kept 7 bases outside the gene matches. Germline CDR1 is ENHRY and CDR2 is SYGVKD. The CDR3 is made up of 14 amino acids. The CDR3 DNA follows: TGTGCCATAACAGACAGGGACAATAATTCACCCCTCCACTTT. Protein product: CAITDRDNNSPLHF.

This clone was observed a single time. This sequence joins TRBV5-6 and TRBJ2-7, with a possible D match to TRBD2 (6 bases). Germline V gene lookup returns CDR1 SGHDT and CDR2 YYEEEE. V lost 2 bases and J lost 4, with 10 bases in between. The CDR3 totals 13 residues. CDR3: CASSFPEGYEQYF. The CDR3 nucleotides are TGTGCCAGCAGCTTCCCGGAGGGGTACGAGCAGTACTTC.

V gene TRBV28 combines with J gene TRBJ1-1; maybe TRBD1 (6 bases). The ends were cut back, 5 bases at V and 6 bases at J, with 16 bases in the middle. The CDR3 consists of 14 residues. Germline V gene data show CDR1 as MDHEN and CDR2 as SYDVKM. In DNA, the CDR3 is TGTGCCAGCAGTGACAGGCTCCGTGGGGCTGAAGCTTTCTTT. It yields the protein CASSDRLRGAEAFF.

Only one count was recorded for this clone. This chain uses TRBV4-3 with TRBJ2-5; D gene uncertain. The CDR3 spans 15 residues. The V end lost 0 bases, the J end lost 1 base, and 9 bases lay between the germline ends. Germline values: CDR1 LGHNA, CDR2 YSLEER. For the CDR3, the DNA is TGCGCCAGCAGCCAAGATTGGGCAGCCCAAGAGACCCAGTACTTC. This codes for CASSQDWAAQETQYF.

V usage is TRBV9 and J usage is TRBJ1-1; unclear D gene. There are 13 residues in the CDR3. V was clipped by 3 bases and J by 0 bases, with 6 bases between them. The germline V gene has CDR1 SGDLS and CDR2 YYNGEE. CDR3 DNA: TGTGCCAGCAGCGGCTTGATGAACACTGAAGCTTTCTTT. Translated, it gives CASSGLMNTEAFF.

Details on this clone: This sample includes further DNA sequences coding for the same CDR3. The chain combines TRBV10-3 with TRBJ1-2, with TRBD1 matching 9 bases. J lost 4 bases, V lost 0 bases, and 0 bases had no gene match. The CDR3 contains 14 residues. From germline, CDR1 is ENHRY and CDR2 SYGVKD. CDR3 in DNA: TGTGCCATCAGTGAGTCGGACAGGGGCTATGGCTACACCTTC. Translation gives CAISESDRGYGYTF.

J is TRBJ1-5 and V is TRBV27; D call uncertain. Trimming cost V 4 bases and J 4 bases, with 17 bases left between them. There are 16 residues in the CDR3. CDR1 is MNHEY, CDR2 SMNVEV, per germline (reference sequence). The DNA for the CDR3 is TGTGCCAGCAGTTCCCTAGACAACCGTCGGAATCAGCCCCAGCATTTT. It encodes CASSSLDNRRNQPQHF.

CDR3 loop: CASSHDPQLAGVETQYF. DNA of the CDR3: TGTGCCAGCAGCCACGACCCCCAACTAGCGGGAGTTGAGACCCAGTACTTC. The chain employs TRBV3-1 (or the pseudogene TRBV3-2) and TRBJ2-5, with TRBD2 identical over 11 bases. The CDR3 totals 17 residues. Germline V gene lookup returns CDR1 LGHDT and CDR2 YNNKEL (reference sequence). Losses at the gene ends were 3 bases for V and 5 bases for J; bases not matched to a gene: 11.

CDR3 in DNA: TGTGCCACCACGGGGGGGCACTACAATGAGCAGTTCTTC. It translates to CATTGGHYNEQFF. The chain recombines TRBV7-9 with TRBJ2-1, with 8 positions matching TRBD2. With 10 bases clipped from V and 3 bases from J, the junction kept 5 bases outside the gene matches. CDR3 length: 13 amino acids. CDR1 and CDR2 (germline): SEHNR, FQNEAQ (reference sequence).

The J gene is TRBJ1-3, the V gene TRBV4-2; D unresolved. Trimming pared 4 bases from V and 2 bases from J, leaving 9 bases between. The CDR3 is made up of 14 amino acids. Germline V gene sequence: CDR1 LGHNA, CDR2 YNFKEQ. The CDR3 here is CASSRGDTGNTIYF. The DNA for the CDR3 is TGTGCCAGCAGCCGTGGGGATACTGGAAACACCATATATTTT.

A single count supports this clone. The CDR3 reads CASSVAGGSYNEQFF. In DNA, the CDR3 is TGCGCCAGCAGCGTAGCGGGAGGCTCCTACAATGAGCAGTTCTTC. The rearrangement uses TRBV4-3 and TRBJ2-1; 10 bases align to TRBD2. Per the germline V gene, CDR1 is LGHNA and CDR2 is YSLEER. The CDR3 totals 15 residues. Germline trimming cut 5 bases from V and 0 bases from J; bases unmatched to any gene: 1.

The rearrangement links TRBV4-3 to TRBJ2-4; 10 bases are shared with TRBD1. Germline CDR1 LGHNA, CDR2 YSLEER. CDR3 length equals 16 residues. The trim removed 0 bases at V and 6 bases at J, leaving 5 bases unmatched. This CDR3 is CASSQDGDRGGNIQYF. In nucleotides, the CDR3 is TGCGCCAGCAGCCAAGATGGGGACAGGGGAGGAAACATTCAGTACTTC.

This chain uses TRBV18 with TRBJ2-3; D might be TRBD1 (6 bases). V was clipped by 0 bases and J by 4 bases, with 17 bases between them. CDR3 length: 17 amino acids. CDR1 KGHSH and CDR2 LQKENI come from the germline V gene. CDR3 amino acids: CASSPPRGGAFPDTQYF. CDR3 sequence (DNA): TGTGCCAGCTCACCACCGCGAGGGGGAGCGTTCCCAGATACGCAGTATTTT.

This rearrangement joins TRBV5-1 to TRBJ1-2, with D possibly TRBD1 on 5 matching bases. The germline V gene has CDR1 SGHRS and CDR2 YFSETQ. The CDR3 length is 13 residues. With 4 bases removed from V and 7 bases from J, the gap between germline ends came to 14 bases. CDR3 bases: TGCGCCAGCAGCCCCCGGGAGGGGTTTGGCTACACCTTC. Translation: CASSPREGFGYTF.

The rearrangement uses TRBV27 and TRBJ1-1; unclear D gene. This CDR3 comprises 11 residues. With 9 bases removed from V and 7 bases from J, the gap between germline ends came to 12 bases. Germline values: CDR1 MNHEY, CDR2 SMNVEV (reference sequence). In DNA, the CDR3 is TGTGCCAGTAAAGGGTGGGGTGAAGCTTTCTTT. This codes for CASKGWGEAFF.

For the CDR3, the DNA is TGCGCCAGCAGCTTGGTCAGCGGGGGGGCCAGTATGTACAATGAGCAGTTCTTC. Protein: CASSLVSGGASMYNEQFF. The V and J genes are TRBV5-1 and TRBJ2-1, with 10 bases identical to TRBD2. The junction had 10 bases not matched to a gene; V was cut back by 0 bases and J by 4 bases. From germline, CDR1 is SGHRS and CDR2 YFSETQ. The CDR3 covers 18 residues.

CDR3 amino acids: CASSLVRKGTEAFF. The CDR3 DNA sequence: TGTGCCAGCAGCTTGGTTCGTAAGGGAACTGAAGCTTTCTTT. The J gene is TRBJ1-1, the V gene TRBV13; D remains ambiguous. From germline, CDR1 is PRHDT and CDR2 FYEKMQ (reference sequence). The ends were cut back, 3 bases at V and 5 bases at J, with 13 bases in the middle. The CDR3 sequence is 14 residues long.

This chain connects TRBV7-2 to TRBJ2-1; 7 bases are shared with TRBD1. J gave up 4 bases and V 3 bases, and 9 bases lay outside the gene matches. The CDR3 spans 16 residues. Germline values: CDR1 SGHTA, CDR2 FQGNSA. CDR3 sequence reads: CASSFIKGAEYNEQFF. CDR3 DNA sequence: TGTGCCAGCAGCTTCATTAAGGGGGCAGAGTACAATGAGCAGTTCTTC.

J is TRBJ2-1 and V is TRBV2; 7 bases are shared with TRBD1. Germline V CDR1 and CDR2: SNHLY, FYNNEI. The CDR3 is made up of 16 amino acids. After removal of 3 bases from V and 6 bases from J, the junction contained 11 bases not matched to a gene. As DNA, the CDR3 is TGTGCCAGCAGTGATGTTCGGGACAGTGGGATCAATGAGCAGTTCTTC. This translates into CASSDVRDSGINEQFF.

Worth noting for this clone: One end of the junction is discordant with germline, which a read error may explain. The chain employs TRBV7-7 and TRBJ2-7; D ambiguous. This CDR3 has 14 residues. The V gene's germline CDR1 is SSHAT and CDR2 FNYEAQ (reference sequence). The CDR3 nucleotides read TGTGCTAGCAGCTTAGATCTGAACTCCTACGAGCAGTACTTC. Its protein is CASSLDLNSYEQYF.

This rearrangement joins TRBV5-1 to TRBJ2-7, with 9 bases identical to TRBD1. CDR1 is SGHRS, CDR2 YFSETQ, per germline. The length of the CDR3 is 15 residues. The junction had 7 bases not matched to a gene; V was cut back by 4 bases and J by 2 bases. The CDR3 sequence: CASSTPDRGPYEQYF. CDR3 nucleotide sequence: TGCGCCAGCAGCACCCCGGACAGGGGTCCCTACGAGCAGTACTTC.

The CDR3: CASSPTEVGNTIYF. The CDR3 DNA follows: TGTGCCAGCAGCCCGACGGAAGTTGGAAACACCATATATTTT. The chain couples TRBV5-4 to TRBJ1-3; D remains ambiguous. From germline, CDR1 is SGHNT and CDR2 YYREEE (reference sequence). V dropped 4 bases and J dropped 3 bases, with 11 bases sitting between them. The CDR3 is made up of 14 amino acids.

There are a few counts of this clone. V is TRBV19 and J is TRBJ1-1; D perhaps matches TRBD1 (5 bases). The length of the CDR3 is 13 residues. The V gene's germline CDR1 is LNHDA and CDR2 SQIVND (reference sequence). The germline V and J ends were trimmed by 7 bases and 1 base, with 10 bases remaining between them. This chain's CDR3 is CASTRGRNTEAFF. In nucleotides, the CDR3 is TGTGCCAGTACCCGGGGGAGGAACACTGAAGCTTTCTTT.